This T cell receptor beta chain was captured in a study of shared clonotypes between healthy human individuals (dated by TCRdb to about 2020). For context, the study as a whole: The cohort comprised a couple of women and three men aged 18 to 49 years. Between about 0.9 and 10 billion PBMCs per donor were obtained by leukapheresis. The study deeply sequenced blood TCR repertoires of about 5 healthy adults to estimate repertoire size and the extent of clonotype sharing between individuals. To increase sequencing depth and limit assay-specific biases, TCR repertoire library preparation and sequencing were carried out by different laboratories using diverse techniques. For each donor, CD4 naive and CD4 memory were each run on three plates, CD8 naive on two plates, and CD8 memory on one plate.

TCR CDR3 regions were amplified from genomic DNA by multiplex PCR using the deep immunoSEQ assay. Extracted genomic DNA from each cell subset was distributed evenly across all wells of several immunoSEQ 96-well plates, and each plate was treated as a replicate. For sorted subsets, 200 to 250 ng of genomic DNA, equivalent to around 29,000 T cell genomes, went into each replicate PCR. The purified libraries were quantified using a Qubit 3.0 fluorometer, sized with a Bioanalyzer 2100, and then quantified again using the KAPA Library Quantification kit. Every immunoSEQ 96-well plate was sequenced on a separate single-read 150-cycle Illumina NextSeq 550 flow cell. In the source study's methods: Because the immunoSEQ output held only junctional sequences and lacked quality scores, the filtering could not match the filtering applied to full-length reads. Sequences were annotated with PyIR, a Python wrapper for IgBLAST v1.9, using IMGT germline references to assign V/J genes and CDR3. Reads were removed for weak V/J assignments (E-value above 1e-6), missing CDR3, stop codons, out-of-frame junctions, or ambiguous translated residues. V3J clonotypes were defined as sequences sharing an identical inferred V gene, J gene, and CDR3 amino acid sequence. Percentage overlap between repertoires was calculated by dividing the number of shared unique clonotypes by the size of the smaller repertoire. RTK rarefaction, the Chao1 estimator, and Recon v2.1 estimates of unobserved clonotypes were used to assess repertoire richness. OLGA was used to compute generation probabilities for all TCRbeta clonotypes that the gDNA method yielded from several donors. TCRdb mirrors the immuneACCESS table, restricted to in-frame sequences. Some clones are absent from its copies; in checked studies, under half trace to an unresolved V gene, and the reason for the others is unknown. The DNA was the basis for D and trimming; V, J and clone size are from that table. The sample table shows approximately 2.1 million clones, and 80% to 95% are seen once. Clones ranked in the top ten supply 0.39% of the sample.

What the study reported, not specific to this receptor: Rarefaction of sorted-subset datasets indicated incomplete sequencing despite the large sequencing depth. Naive subsets generally had larger estimated clonotype richness than memory subsets. About 5% of naive CD4, 3.5% of naive CD8, approximately 2% of memory CD4, and 0.35% to 0.4% of memory CD8 clonotypes were shared across a handful of donors. Compared with non-shared clonotypes, the clonotypes found in all four sorted-subset donors had higher generation probabilities. The small number of donors limited the genetic and exposure-history diversity represented. Only blood was sampled, and tissue TCR repertoires likely differ from those in blood. Based on pairwise subsampling, the degree of clonotype sharing among donors was expected to be affected by sequencing depth.

As concerns this clone: Which antigen it targets is not known. No much larger clone is present one base from it, and per-base qualities are unavailable.

V ends up 5 bases short and J 0 bases short, with an unmatched junction base count of 8. Including cysteine and phenylalanine, the CDR3 has 16 amino acids. Of the read, only the CDR3 DNA is kept; its 48 bases are in frame from base 1. The germline V gene gives CDR1 as SGHTA and CDR2 as FQGTGA. The donors were healthy, HIV-negative adults who had no recently reported acute infections or vaccinations. All donors were Caucasian adults living in Nashville, Tennessee, USA. Magnetic negative selection was used to enrich CD4+ T cells, after which naive cells were positively selected on CD45RA and the negative fraction became the memory subset. After blood collection by leukapheresis, PBMCs were isolated using Ficoll-Histopaque density gradient centrifugation and then cryopreserved in the vapor phase of liquid nitrogen. Analytical flow cytometry was used to check the purity and quantity of every magnetically sorted T cell population. Genomic DNA was isolated from each sorted fraction and quantified by UV absorbance on a Nanodrop 2000c.

Source material: naive CD4+ T cells from PBMCs. The cell subset or site label on this specimen signifies: CD45RA+ positively selected. The rearrangement combines TRBV7-3 with TRBJ2-3; 7 nucleotides in the junction match TRBD1. The TCR originated in a man younger than 35 in good health. Some clones in this sample may be carry-over from other donors' samples. The bases are TGTGCCAGCAGCCTAAAAGGGGGCCCTAGCACAGATACGCAGTATTTT. Translated, it reads CASSLKGGPSTDTQYF.